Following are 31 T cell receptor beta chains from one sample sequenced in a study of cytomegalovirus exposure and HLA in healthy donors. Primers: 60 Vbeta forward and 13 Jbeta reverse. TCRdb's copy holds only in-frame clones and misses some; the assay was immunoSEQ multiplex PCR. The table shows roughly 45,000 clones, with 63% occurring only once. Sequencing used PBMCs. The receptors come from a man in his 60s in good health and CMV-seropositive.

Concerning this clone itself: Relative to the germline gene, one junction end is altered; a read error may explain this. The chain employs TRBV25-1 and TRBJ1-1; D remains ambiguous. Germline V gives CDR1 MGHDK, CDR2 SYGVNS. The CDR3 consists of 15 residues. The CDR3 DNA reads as TGTGCCAGCATTGGGTCTGCGGGTTTGAACACTGAAGATTTCTTT. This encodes CASIGSAGLNTEDFF.

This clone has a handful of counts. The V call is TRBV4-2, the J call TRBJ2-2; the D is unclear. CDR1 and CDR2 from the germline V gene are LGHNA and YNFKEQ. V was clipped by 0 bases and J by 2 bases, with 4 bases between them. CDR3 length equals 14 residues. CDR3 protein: CASSQEQNTGELFF. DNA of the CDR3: TGTGCCAGCAGCCAAGAACAAAACACCGGGGAGCTGTTTTTT.

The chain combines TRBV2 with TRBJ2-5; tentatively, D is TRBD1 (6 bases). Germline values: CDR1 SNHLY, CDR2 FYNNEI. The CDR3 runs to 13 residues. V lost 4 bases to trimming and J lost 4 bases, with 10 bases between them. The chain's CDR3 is CASSGQDRETQYF. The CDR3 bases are TGTGCCAGCAGTGGACAGGACAGAGAGACCCAGTACTTC.

The CDR3 nucleotides read TGTGCCAGCTCACCCAGGACGTCTCTACTGGGAGCTGAAGCTTTCTTT. This encodes CASSPRTSLLGAEAFF. The chain uses TRBV18 and TRBJ1-1; D is undetermined. V shed 3 bases and J shed 6 bases, with 20 bases lying between them. CDR1 is KGHSH and CDR2 is LQKENI in the germline V gene. This CDR3 has 16 residues. The full variable domain, completed using reference TRBV18 and TRBJ1-1, is NAGVMQNPRHLVRRRGQEARLRCSPMKGHSHVYWYRQLPEEGLKFMVYLQKENIIDESGMPKERFSAEFPKEGPSILRIQQVVRGDSAAYFCASSPRTSLLGAEAFFGQGTRLTVV.

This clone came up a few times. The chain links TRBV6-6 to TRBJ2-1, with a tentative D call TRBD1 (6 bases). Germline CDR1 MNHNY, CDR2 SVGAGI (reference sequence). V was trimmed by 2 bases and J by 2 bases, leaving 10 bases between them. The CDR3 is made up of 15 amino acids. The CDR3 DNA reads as TGTGCCAGCAGTTACGAGGGGGACGCCTACAATGAGCAGTTCTTC. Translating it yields CASSYEGDAYNEQFF.

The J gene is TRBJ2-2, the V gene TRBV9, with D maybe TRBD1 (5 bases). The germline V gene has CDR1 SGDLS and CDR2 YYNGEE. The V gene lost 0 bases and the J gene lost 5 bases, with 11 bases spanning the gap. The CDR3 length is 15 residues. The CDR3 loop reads CASSVVGEGTGELFF. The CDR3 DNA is TGTGCCAGCAGCGTAGTAGGGGAAGGGACCGGGGAGCTGTTTTTT.

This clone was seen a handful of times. CDR3 loop: CASSRGGVGQPQHF. The CDR3, as DNA: TGTGCCAGCAGCCGAGGCGGGGTAGGACAGCCCCAGCATTTT. V gene TRBV6-5 combines with J gene TRBJ1-5, with D hard to call. Trimming removed 6 bases at V and 7 bases at J, with 16 bases between. Germline CDR1 and CDR2: MNHEY and SVGAGI. There are 14 residues in the CDR3.

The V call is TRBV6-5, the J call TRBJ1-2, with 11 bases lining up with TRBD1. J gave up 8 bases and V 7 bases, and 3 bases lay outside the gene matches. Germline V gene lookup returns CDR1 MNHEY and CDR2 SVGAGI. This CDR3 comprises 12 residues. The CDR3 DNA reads TGTGCCAGCACCCGGACAGGGGGCGGCTACACCTTC. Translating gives CASTRTGGGYTF.

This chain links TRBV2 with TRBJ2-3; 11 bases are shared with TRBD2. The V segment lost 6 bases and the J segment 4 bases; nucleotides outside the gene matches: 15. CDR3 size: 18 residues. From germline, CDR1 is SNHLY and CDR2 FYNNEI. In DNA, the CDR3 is TGTGCCAGCAGCAAGACTTGGGGGCTAGCGGGAGGAGCAGATACGCAGTATTTT. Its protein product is CASSKTWGLAGGADTQYF.

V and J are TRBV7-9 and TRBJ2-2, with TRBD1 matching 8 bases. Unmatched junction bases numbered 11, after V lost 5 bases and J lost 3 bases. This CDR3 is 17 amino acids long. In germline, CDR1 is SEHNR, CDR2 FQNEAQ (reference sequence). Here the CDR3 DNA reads TGTGCCAGCAGCCTGACAGGGGTGGGAGCCCACACCGGGGAGCTGTTTTTT. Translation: CASSLTGVGAHTGELFF.

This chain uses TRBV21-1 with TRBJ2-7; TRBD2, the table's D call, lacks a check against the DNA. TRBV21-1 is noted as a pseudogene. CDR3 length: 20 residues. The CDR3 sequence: CASSKRSFLAGGPCSYEQYF. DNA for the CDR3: TGTGCCAGCAGCAAGCGCAGTTTTCTAGCGGGAGGGCCGTGCTCCTACGAGCAGTACTTC.

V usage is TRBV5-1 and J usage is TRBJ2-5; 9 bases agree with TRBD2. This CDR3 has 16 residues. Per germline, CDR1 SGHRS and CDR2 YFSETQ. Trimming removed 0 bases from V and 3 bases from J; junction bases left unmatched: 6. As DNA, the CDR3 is TGCGCCAGCAGCTTGGAGGAGGCGGGAGGGGAAGAGACCCAGTACTTC. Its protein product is CASSLEEAGGEETQYF.

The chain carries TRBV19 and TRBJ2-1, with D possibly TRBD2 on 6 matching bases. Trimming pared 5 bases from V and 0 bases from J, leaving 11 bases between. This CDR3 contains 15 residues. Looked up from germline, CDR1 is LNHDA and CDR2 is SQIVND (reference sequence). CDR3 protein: CASSGHGSSYNEQFF. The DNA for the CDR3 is TGTGCCAGTAGTGGACACGGGAGCTCCTACAATGAGCAGTTCTTC. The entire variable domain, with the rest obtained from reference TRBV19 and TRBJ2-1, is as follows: DGGITQSPKYLFRKEGQNVTLSCEQNLNHDAMYWYRQDPGQGLRLIYYSQIVNDFQKGDIAEGYSVSREKKESFPLTVTSAQKNPTAFYLCASSGHGSSYNEQFFGPGTRLTVL.

The CDR3 sequence is CASSLSGRGAQNTEAFF. The CDR3 region has the DNA TGTGCCAGCAGCTTATCAGGCAGGGGGGCCCAGAACACTGAAGCTTTCTTT. The chain carries TRBV7-9 and TRBJ1-1, with TRBD1 matching over 7 bases. V lost 2 bases, J lost 1 base, and 10 bases stayed unmatched. The CDR3 loop spans 17 amino acids. The germline gives CDR1 SEHNR, CDR2 FQNEAQ (reference sequence).

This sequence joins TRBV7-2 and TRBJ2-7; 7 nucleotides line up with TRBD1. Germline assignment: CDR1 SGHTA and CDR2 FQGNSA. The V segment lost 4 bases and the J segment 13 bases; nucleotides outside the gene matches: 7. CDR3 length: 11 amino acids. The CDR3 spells CASSSRQGLYF. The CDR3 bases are TGTGCCAGCAGCTCTCGACAGGGTTTATACTTC. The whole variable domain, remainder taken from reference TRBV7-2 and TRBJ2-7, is GAGVSQSPSNKVTEKGKDVELRCDPISGHTALYWYRQSLGQGLEFLIYFQGNSAPDKSGLPSDRFSAERTGGSVSTLTIQRTQQEDSAVYLCASSSRQGLYFGPGTRLTVT.

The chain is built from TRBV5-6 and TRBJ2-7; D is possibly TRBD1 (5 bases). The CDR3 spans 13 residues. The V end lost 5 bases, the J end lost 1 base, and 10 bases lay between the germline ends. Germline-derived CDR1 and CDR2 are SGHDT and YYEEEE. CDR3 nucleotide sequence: TGTGCCAGCAGGAGTCAGGGATCCTACGAGCAGTACTTC. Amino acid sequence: CASRSQGSYEQYF.

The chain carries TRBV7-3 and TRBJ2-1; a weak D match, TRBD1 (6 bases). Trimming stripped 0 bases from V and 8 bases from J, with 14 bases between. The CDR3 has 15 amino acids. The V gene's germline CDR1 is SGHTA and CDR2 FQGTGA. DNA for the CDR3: TGTGCCAGCAGCTTAACACCCTCCGCAGGGGATGAGCAGTTCTTC. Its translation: CASSLTPSAGDEQFF.

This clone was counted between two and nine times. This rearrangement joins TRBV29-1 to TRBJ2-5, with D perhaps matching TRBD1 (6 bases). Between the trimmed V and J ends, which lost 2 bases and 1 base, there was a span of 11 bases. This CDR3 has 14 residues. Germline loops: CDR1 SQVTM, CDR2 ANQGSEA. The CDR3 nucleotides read TGCAGCGTTGAAACAGGGAATCCCCAAGAGACCCAGTACTTC. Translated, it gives CSVETGNPQETQYF.

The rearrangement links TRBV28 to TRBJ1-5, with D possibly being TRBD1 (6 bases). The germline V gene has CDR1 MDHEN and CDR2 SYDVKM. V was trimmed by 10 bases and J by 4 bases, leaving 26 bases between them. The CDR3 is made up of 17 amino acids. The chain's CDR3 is CATLPPGWDTVNQPQHF. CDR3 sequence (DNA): TGTGCCACCCTTCCGCCGGGTTGGGACACCGTTAATCAGCCCCAGCATTTT.

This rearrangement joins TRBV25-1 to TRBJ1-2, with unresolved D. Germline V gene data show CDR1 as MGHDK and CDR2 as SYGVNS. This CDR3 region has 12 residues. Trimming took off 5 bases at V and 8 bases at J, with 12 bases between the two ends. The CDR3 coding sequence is TGTGCCAGCAGTCCTTTTAGAGGAGGCTACACCTTC. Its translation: CASSPFRGGYTF.

The CDR3 DNA follows: TGTGCCAGCAGTTTATTTGTGACAGGGGATCAGCCCCAGCATTTT. Protein product: CASSLFVTGDQPQHF. This chain uses TRBV28 with TRBJ1-5; TRBD1 matches 8 bases. The CDR3 totals 15 residues. Germline CDR1 reads MDHEN; CDR2 reads SYDVKM. The ends lost 1 base at V and 5 bases at J; junction bases unmatched: 4.

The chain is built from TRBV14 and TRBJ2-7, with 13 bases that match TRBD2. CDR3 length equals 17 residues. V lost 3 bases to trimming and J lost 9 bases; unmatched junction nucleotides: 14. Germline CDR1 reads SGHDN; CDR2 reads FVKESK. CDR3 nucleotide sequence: TGTGCCAGCAGCCACCGACTAGCGGGAGGTACTAGGGACGGGCAGTACTTC. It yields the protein CASSHRLAGGTRDGQYF.

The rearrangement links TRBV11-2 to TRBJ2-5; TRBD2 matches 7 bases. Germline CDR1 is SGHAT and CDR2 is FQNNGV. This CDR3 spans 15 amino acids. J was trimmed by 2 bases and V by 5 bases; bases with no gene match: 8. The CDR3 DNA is TGTGCCAGCAGCCCAGAAGCGGGGACGCAAGAGACCCAGTACTTC. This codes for CASSPEAGTQETQYF.

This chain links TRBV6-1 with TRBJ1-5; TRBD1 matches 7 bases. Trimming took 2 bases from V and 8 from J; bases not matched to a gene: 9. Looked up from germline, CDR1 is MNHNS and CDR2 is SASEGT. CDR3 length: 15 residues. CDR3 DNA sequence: TGTGCCAGCAGTGAAATTCAACAGGGGTCCAAGCCCCAGCATTTT. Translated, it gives CASSEIQQGSKPQHF.

CDR3 sequence reads: CASSDRGLAASTDTQYF. The CDR3 DNA sequence: TGTGCCAGCAGTGATCGAGGACTAGCAGCTAGCACAGATACGCAGTATTTT. The chain links TRBV6-1 to TRBJ2-3, with TRBD2 matching 8 bases. The V segment lost 3 bases and the J segment 0 bases; nucleotides outside the gene matches: 8. The germline V gene has CDR1 MNHNS and CDR2 SASEGT. CDR3 length: 17 amino acids.

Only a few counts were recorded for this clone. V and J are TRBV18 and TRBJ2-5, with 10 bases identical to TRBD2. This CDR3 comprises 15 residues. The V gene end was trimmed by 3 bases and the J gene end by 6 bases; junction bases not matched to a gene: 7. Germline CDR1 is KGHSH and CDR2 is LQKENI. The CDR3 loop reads CASSPPGLARKTQYF. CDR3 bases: TGTGCCAGCTCACCGCCGGGACTAGCGAGGAAGACCCAGTACTTC.

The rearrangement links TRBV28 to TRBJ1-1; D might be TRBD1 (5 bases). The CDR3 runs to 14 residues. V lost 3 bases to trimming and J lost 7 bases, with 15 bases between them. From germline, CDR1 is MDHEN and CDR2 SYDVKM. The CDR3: CASSFLGGRNEAFF. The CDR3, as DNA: TGTGCCAGCAGTTTTTTGGGGGGACGAAATGAAGCTTTCTTT.

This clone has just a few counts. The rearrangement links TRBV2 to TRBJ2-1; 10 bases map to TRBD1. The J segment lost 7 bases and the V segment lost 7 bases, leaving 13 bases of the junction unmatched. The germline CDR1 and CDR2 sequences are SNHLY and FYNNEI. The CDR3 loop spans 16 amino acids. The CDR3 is CASNDRGQGGRNEQFF. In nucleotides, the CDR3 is TGTGCCAGCAACGACCGTGGACAGGGGGGTCGGAATGAGCAGTTCTTC.

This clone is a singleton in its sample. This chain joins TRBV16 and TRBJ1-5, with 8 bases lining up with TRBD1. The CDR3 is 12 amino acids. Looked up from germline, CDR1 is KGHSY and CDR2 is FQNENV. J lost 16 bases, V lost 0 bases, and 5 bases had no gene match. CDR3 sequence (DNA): TGTGCCAGCAGCCAATCGAACAGGGGGATCCATTTT. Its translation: CASSQSNRGIHF. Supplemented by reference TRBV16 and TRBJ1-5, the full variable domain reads GEEVAQTPKHLVRGEGQKAKLYCAPIKGHSYVFWYQQVLKNEFKFLISFQNENVFDETGMPKERFSAKCLPNSPCSLEIQATKLEDSAVYFCASSQSNRGIHFGDGTRLSIL.

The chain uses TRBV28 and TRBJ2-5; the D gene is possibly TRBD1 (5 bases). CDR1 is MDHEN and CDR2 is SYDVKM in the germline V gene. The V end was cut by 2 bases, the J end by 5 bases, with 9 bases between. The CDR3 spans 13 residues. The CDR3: CASSLVGQETQYF. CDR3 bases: TGTGCCAGCAGTTTAGTGGGGCAGGAGACCCAGTACTTC.

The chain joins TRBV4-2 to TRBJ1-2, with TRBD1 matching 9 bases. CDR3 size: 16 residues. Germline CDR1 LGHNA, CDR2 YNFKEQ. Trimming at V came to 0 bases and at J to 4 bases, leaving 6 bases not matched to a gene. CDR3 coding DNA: TGTGCCAGCAGCCAAGATTCCGGGACAGGGATCTATGGCTACACCTTC. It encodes CASSQDSGTGIYGYTF.